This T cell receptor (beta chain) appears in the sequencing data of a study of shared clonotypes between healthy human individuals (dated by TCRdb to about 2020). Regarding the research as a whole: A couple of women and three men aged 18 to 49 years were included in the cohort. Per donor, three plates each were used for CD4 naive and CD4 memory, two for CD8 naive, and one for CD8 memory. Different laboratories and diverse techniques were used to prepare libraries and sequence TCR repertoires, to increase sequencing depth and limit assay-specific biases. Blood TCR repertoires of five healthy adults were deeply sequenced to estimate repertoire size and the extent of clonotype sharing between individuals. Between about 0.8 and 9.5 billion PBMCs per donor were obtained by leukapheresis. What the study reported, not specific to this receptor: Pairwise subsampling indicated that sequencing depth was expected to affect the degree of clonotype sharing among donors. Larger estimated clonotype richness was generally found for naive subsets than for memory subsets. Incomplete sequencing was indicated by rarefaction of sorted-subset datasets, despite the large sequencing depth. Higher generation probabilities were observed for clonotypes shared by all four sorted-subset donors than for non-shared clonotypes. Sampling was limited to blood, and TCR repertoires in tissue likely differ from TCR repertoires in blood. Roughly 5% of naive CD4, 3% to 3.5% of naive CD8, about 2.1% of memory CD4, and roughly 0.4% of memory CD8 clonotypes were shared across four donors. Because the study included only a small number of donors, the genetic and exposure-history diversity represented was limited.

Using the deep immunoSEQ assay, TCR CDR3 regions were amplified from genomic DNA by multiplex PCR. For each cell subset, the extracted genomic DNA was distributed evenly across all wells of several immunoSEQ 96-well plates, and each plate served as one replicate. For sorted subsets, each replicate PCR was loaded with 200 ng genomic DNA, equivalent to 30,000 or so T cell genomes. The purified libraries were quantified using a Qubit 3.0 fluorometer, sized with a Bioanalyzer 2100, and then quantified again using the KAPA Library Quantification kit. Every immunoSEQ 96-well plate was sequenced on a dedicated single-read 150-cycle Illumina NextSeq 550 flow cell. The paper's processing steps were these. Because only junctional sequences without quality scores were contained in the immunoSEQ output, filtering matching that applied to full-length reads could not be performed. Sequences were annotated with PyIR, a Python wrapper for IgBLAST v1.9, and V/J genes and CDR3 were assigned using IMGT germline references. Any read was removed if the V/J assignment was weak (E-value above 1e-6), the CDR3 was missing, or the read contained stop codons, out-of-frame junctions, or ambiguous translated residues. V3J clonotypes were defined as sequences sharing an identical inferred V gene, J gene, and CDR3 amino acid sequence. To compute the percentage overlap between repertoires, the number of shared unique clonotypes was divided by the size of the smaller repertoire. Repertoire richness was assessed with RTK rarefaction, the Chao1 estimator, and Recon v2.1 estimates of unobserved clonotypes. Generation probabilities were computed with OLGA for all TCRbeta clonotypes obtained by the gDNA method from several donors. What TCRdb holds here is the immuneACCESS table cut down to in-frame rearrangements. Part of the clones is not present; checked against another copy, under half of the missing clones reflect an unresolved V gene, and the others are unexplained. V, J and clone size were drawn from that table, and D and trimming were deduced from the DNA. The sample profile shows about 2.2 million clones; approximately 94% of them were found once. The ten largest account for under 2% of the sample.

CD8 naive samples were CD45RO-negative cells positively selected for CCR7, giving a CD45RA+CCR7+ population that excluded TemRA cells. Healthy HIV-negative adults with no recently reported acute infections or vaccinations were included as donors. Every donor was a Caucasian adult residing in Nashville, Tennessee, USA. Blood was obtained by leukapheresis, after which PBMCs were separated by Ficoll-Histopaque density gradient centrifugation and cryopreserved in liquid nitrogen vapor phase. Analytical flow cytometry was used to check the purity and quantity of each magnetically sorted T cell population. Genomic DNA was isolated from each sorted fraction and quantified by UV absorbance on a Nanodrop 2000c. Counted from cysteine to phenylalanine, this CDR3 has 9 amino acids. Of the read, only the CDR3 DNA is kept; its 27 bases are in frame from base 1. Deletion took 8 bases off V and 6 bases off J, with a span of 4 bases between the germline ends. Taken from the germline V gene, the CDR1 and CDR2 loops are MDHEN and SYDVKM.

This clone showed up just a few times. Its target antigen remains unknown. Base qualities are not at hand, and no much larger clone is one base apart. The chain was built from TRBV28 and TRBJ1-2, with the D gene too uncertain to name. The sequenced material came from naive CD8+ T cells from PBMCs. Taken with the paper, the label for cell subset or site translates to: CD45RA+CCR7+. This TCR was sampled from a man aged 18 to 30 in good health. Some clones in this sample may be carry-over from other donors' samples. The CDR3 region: CASGNGYTF. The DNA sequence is TGTGCCAGCGGTAATGGCTACACCTTC.